This T cell receptor beta chain was sequenced for a study of T cells in Graves' hyperthyroidism and ophthalmopathy. General observations from the study: Blood also showed most of the thyroid clonotypes that were expanded above 0.001.

Amplification of TCR beta CDR3 regions was performed using RNA transcripts as template. The HTBI primer set drove a first-round RT-PCR of the TCR CDR3. TCRdb reprocessed the multiplex PCR reads with MiXCR, giving one entry per CDR3 protein. Of 500,000 to 650,000 distinct CDR3 sequences detected, about 20% appear once; the ten largest clones hold roughly 44%. In germline, CDR1 is DFQATT, CDR2 SNEGSKA (reference sequence). The CDR3 is 14 residues long. The trim removed 3 bases at V and 6 bases at J, leaving 2 bases unmatched. This clonotype has ten or more counts. Its antigen is as yet unknown. Researchers barred patients who had uncontrolled infection, other autoimmune disease, pregnancy or lactation.

The receptor's source is a man aged 35 to 55 with Graves' ophthalmopathy. The sample was blood. V usage is TRBV20-1 and J usage is TRBJ2-2; 12 bases are a match to TRBD2. CDR3 region: CSARASGRAGELFF. CDR3 DNA: TGCAGTGCTAGGGCTAGCGGGAGGGCCGGGGAGCTGTTTTTT.